This T cell receptor beta chain was recorded in a study of molecular identifiers for immune sequencing clone quantification. Study as a whole: In the replicates, RNA derived from around 20,000 or 100,000 naive CD8 cells was divided into five parts, and four were sequenced.

MiXCR, run by TCRdb on the PCR reads, gives a single entry per CDR3 protein. The sample includes 550,000 to 750,000 distinct CDR3 sequences, just under 20% of them seen just once. The table lists this clonotype with a count of one. Since a much larger clone is just one base distant, this may be a read error. This CDR3 is built from 14 residues. V trimming: 6 bases; J trimming: 9 bases; junction bases outside the gene matches: 9. Germline loops: CDR1 MNHEY, CDR2 SVGEGT. This TCR was sampled from a human donor in good health. Some libraries in this study had Jurkat cell RNA spiked in. The J gene is TRBJ2-7, the V gene TRBV6-2 or TRBV6-3; 12 positions match TRBD1. Sequencing used naive CD8+ T cells from blood, with Jurkat cell RNA spiked in. Stated subset: FACS-sorted CD8+CD4-CCR7+CD45RA+ naive T cells. DNA of the CDR3: TGTGCCAGCAGCACGGGACAGGGGGCAGATGGGCAGTACTTC. Translating gives CASSTGQGADGQYF.